A single sample gave rise to the 12 T cell receptor beta chains below, sequenced in a study of control samples from healthy donors and cancer patients. Some clones are missing from TCRdb's copy, which holds only in-frame ones; the method was immunoSEQ multiplex PCR. The sample has approximately 50,000 clones, around nine tenths seen once. Sequenced: PBMCs. The receptors derive from a man aged 25-45 years with colorectal cancer.

This clone was recorded a few times. The chain has TRBV3-1 (or the pseudogene TRBV3-2) and TRBJ2-1; TRBD2 matches at 9 bases. The CDR3 covers 16 residues. Per germline, CDR1 LGHDT and CDR2 YNNKEL (reference sequence). V trimming: 0 bases; J trimming: 8 bases; junction bases outside the gene matches: 8. CDR3 sequence: CASSQDLLAGADEQFF. In nucleotides, the CDR3 is TGTGCCAGCAGCCAAGACTTACTAGCGGGTGCCGATGAGCAGTTCTTC.

V is TRBV19 and J is TRBJ2-1, with a weak D call TRBD1 (5 bases). CDR1 and CDR2 from the germline V gene are LNHDA and SQIVND (reference sequence). V lost 3 bases and J 5 bases, leaving 14 bases between the germline ends. CDR3 length: 15 residues. CDR3: CASSMRQTFDNEQFF. Written as DNA, the CDR3 is TGTGCCAGTAGTATGCGACAGACGTTTGACAATGAGCAGTTCTTC.

The V and J genes are TRBV29-1 and TRBJ1-2; D possibly corresponds to TRBD1 (5 bases). Per germline, CDR1 SQVTM and CDR2 ANQGSEA. The CDR3 runs 13 residues. Trimming left V 0 bases short and J 1 base short, with 6 bases between. CDR3 protein: CSVEDRDNYGYTF. CDR3 bases: TGCAGCGTTGAAGACAGGGATAACTATGGCTACACCTTC.

Of note for this clone: A junction boundary mismatches the germline segment, possibly from a read error. The chain employs TRBV18 and TRBJ2-5, with D unresolved. CDR1 and CDR2 from the germline V gene are KGHSH and LQKENI. CDR3 length: 15 residues. The CDR3 spells CASSPLYGFQETQYF. CDR3 nucleotide sequence: TGTGCCAGCTCCCCACTTTATGGGTTCCAAGAGACCCAGTACTTC.

The chain is built from TRBV19 and TRBJ1-1; TRBD1 agrees at 7 bases. The CDR3 extends over 17 amino acids. The ends lost 5 bases at V and 1 base at J; junction bases unmatched: 13. CDR1 and CDR2 from the germline V gene are LNHDA and SQIVND (reference sequence). The CDR3 here is CASSARTRQGANTEAFF. The CDR3 DNA reads TGTGCCAGTAGTGCAAGAACCCGACAGGGAGCGAACACTGAAGCTTTCTTT.

The gene calls are TRBV21-1 and TRBJ1-5. TRBV21-1 is a pseudogene. The CDR3 is made up of 13 amino acids. CDR3 residues: CASSSEDGARGVF. As DNA, the CDR3 is TGTGCCAGCAGCTCGGAAGACGGGGCTAGAGGGGTTTTT.

The chain couples TRBV19 to TRBJ1-1; D is undetermined. V lost 5 bases and J 4 bases, leaving 8 bases between the germline ends. CDR3 size: 12 residues. Germline V gene lookup returns CDR1 LNHDA and CDR2 SQIVND (reference sequence). The CDR3 DNA follows: TGTGCCAGTAGTCTCCCATCCACTGAAGCTTTCTTT. Protein: CASSLPSTEAFF.

This rearrangement joins TRBV6-2 or TRBV6-3 to TRBJ2-6; 9 bases match TRBD1. Losses at the gene ends were 2 bases for V and 0 bases for J; bases not matched to a gene: 5. The V gene's germline CDR1 is MNHEY and CDR2 SVGEGT. The length of the CDR3 is 18 residues. The CDR3 DNA reads TGTGCCAGCAGTTACGGACAGGGGATTTCCTCTGGGGCCAACGTCCTGACTTTC. Translating gives CASSYGQGISSGANVLTF.

The rearrangement uses TRBV12-3 or TRBV12-4 and TRBJ2-3, with unresolved D. CDR3 length: 11 amino acids. With 7 bases removed from V and 5 bases from J, the gap between germline ends came to 7 bases. CDR3 sequence: CASTPGDTQYF. Here the CDR3 DNA reads TGTGCCAGCACTCCAGGAGATACGCAGTATTTT.

To note about this clone: In the same sample, other DNA sequences code for this CDR3. The V and J genes are TRBV12-3 or TRBV12-4 and TRBJ1-2; weak D call: TRBD1 (5 bases). V was pared by 6 bases and J by 5 bases, with 10 bases between. CDR3 size: 12 residues. The chain's CDR3 is CASSLRGYGYTF. In DNA, the CDR3 is TGTGCCAGCAGCTTAAGGGGTTATGGCTACACCTTC.

The J gene is TRBJ2-4, the V gene TRBV10-1; D is tentatively TRBD1 or TRBD2 (5 bases each). V lost 0 bases and J 6 bases, leaving 15 bases between the germline ends. The CDR3 contains 16 residues. Germline V gene sequence: CDR1 WNHNN, CDR2 SYGVQD (reference sequence). CDR3: CASSESPGLGRNIQYF. CDR3 nucleotide sequence: TGCGCCAGCAGTGAGTCGCCGGGGCTGGGGAGAAACATTCAGTACTTC.

The CDR3 coding sequence is TGCAGCGTTGAAGTCCCGGGACAGGGCCTACCCTGGGAAGCTTTCTTT. Its protein product is CSVEVPGQGLPWEAFF. The J gene is TRBJ1-1, the V gene TRBV29-1, with 9 bases identical to TRBD1. CDR3 size: 16 residues. V lost 1 base and J lost 8; bases outside the gene matches: 14. The V gene's germline CDR1 is SQVTM and CDR2 ANQGSEA.